What follows describes a single TCR beta chain. The sample is drawn from a study of blood T cell repertoires in COVID-19. The CDR3 extends over 15 amino acids. V lost 2 bases, J lost 6 bases, and 7 bases stayed unmatched. Germline values: CDR1 MDHEN, CDR2 SYDVKM. Profiled with immunoSEQ multiplex PCR; TCRdb holds only in-frame clones, not every one. The top ten clones hold 1.3% of a sample with about 310,000 clones, approximately 86% of them seen once. This sequence was found in a man between 65 and 85 years old with acute or convalescent COVID-19. The sample comprised peripheral blood. The gene calls are TRBV28 and TRBJ2-1; 7 bases are a match to TRBD1. This CDR3 reads CASSLLGAGGNEQFF. The CDR3 DNA reads as TGTGCCAGCAGTTTACTTGGGGCAGGGGGCAATGAGCAGTTCTTC.